The 3 T cell receptor beta chains in this list originate from one sample, sequenced in a study of blood T cell repertoires in COVID-19 (dated by TCRdb to the early 2020s). Receptors were amplified or captured by the immunoSEQ multiplex PCR assay. This immuneACCESS table, as held by TCRdb, lists in-frame sequences with V and J called but not all clones. Of the missing ones, under half trace to an unresolved V gene in checked studies; the others have no known cause. This sample gives 200,000 to 250,000 clones in total; around 86% of them show up just once. The top ten clones comprise over 9% of the sample. Sequences were obtained from peripheral blood. The receptors come from a man at least 80 years old with acute or convalescent COVID-19.

The chain has TRBV6-6 and TRBJ1-2; unclear D gene. The V gene lost 0 bases and the J gene lost 1 base, with 6 bases spanning the gap. The CDR3 is 14 residues long. Germline-derived CDR1 and CDR2 are MNHNY and SVGAGI (reference sequence). CDR3 in DNA: TGTGCCAGCAGTTACTCGAGAGTTAACTATGGCTACACCTTC. Translation gives CASSYSRVNYGYTF.

The chain recombines TRBV6-6 with TRBJ1-1; 7 bases are shared with TRBD1. CDR1 is MNHNY, CDR2 SVGAGI, per germline (reference sequence). V dropped 7 bases and J dropped 4; count of bases not matched to a gene: 6. The CDR3 has 13 amino acids. The CDR3 loop reads CASMTGLSTEAFF. The CDR3 region has the DNA TGTGCCAGCATGACAGGGTTAAGCACTGAAGCTTTCTTT.

This clone turned up a few times. The chain employs TRBV9 and TRBJ2-2; D remains ambiguous. The CDR3 contains 13 residues. The germline V gene has CDR1 SGDLS and CDR2 YYNGEE. The ends were cut back, 2 bases at V and 6 bases at J, with 8 bases in the middle. The CDR3 loop reads CASSVSPSGELFF. CDR3 coding DNA: TGTGCCAGCAGCGTCTCCCCCTCCGGGGAGCTGTTTTTT.